This is a list of T cell receptor beta chains from one sample in a study of blood T cell repertoires in COVID-19. The method was immunoSEQ multiplex PCR; TCRdb's version includes in-frame clones alone and lacks a portion of them. The sample has about 190,000 clones, 86% seen once; the top ten hold roughly 2.9%. The sequenced sample was peripheral blood. Every receptor here comes from a woman between 25 and 40 years old with active or convalescent COVID-19. CDR3s include the opening cysteine and the closing phenylalanine or tryptophan. D genes are given only for firm matches. Expanded clones get a size class; other rows say once, few or many, or leave the size out.

>TRBJ2-3|14|TRBV2|few|TRBD2
CASDRLAGVATQYF
TGTGCCAGCGACCGACTAGCGGGAGTAGCTACGCAGTATTTT
>TRBJ2-5|12|TRBV7-8|NA|NA
CASSLSGETQYF
TGTGCCAGCAGCCTCTCGGGGGAGACCCAGTACTTC
>TRBJ2-3|14|TRBV2|once|NA
CASGRTGRGDTQYF
TGTGCCAGCGGGAGGACAGGGAGGGGAGATACGCAGTATTTT
>TRBJ1-4|14|TRBV2|NA|NA
CASSEVNRVEKLFF
TGTGCCAGCAGTGAAGTAAACCGGGTCGAAAAACTGTTTTTT
>TRBJ1-5|16|TRBV7-9|NA|NA
CASSLTGSNSNQPQHF
TGTGCCAGCAGCTTAACGGGATCGAATAGCAATCAGCCCCAGCATTTT
>TRBJ1-6|16|TRBV9|few|NA
CASTPGVSSYNSPLHF
TGTGCCAGCACCCCGGGGGTCAGCTCCTATAATTCACCCCTCCACTTT
>TRBJ1-4|16|TRBV5-8|NA|NA
CASTHRGRASNEKLFF
TGTGCCAGCACCCATAGAGGCAGGGCATCTAATGAAAAACTGTTTTTT
>TRBJ2-3|15|TRBV13|NA|NA
CASSPRQTGTDTQYF
TGTGCCAGCAGCCCCCGACAGACAGGCACAGATACGCAGTATTTT
>TRBJ1-3|14|TRBV11-3|NA|NA
CASSDRDTGDTIYF
TGTGCCAGCAGCGACCGGGACACCGGAGACACCATATATTTT
>TRBJ1-1|14|TRBV30|NA|TRBD1
CAWSVRTGEAEAFF
TGTGCCTGGAGTGTACGGACAGGGGAGGCTGAAGCTTTCTTT
>TRBJ2-2|14|TRBV4-1|NA|NA
CASSQGTGFTELFF
TGCGCCAGCAGCCAAGGGACGGGGTTCACGGAGCTGTTTTTT
>TRBJ1-2|14|TRBV27|NA|NA
CASSFGQDINGYTF
TGTGCCAGCAGTTTCGGCCAGGACATAAATGGCTACACCTTC
>TRBJ1-1|15|TRBV28|NA|TRBD1
CASRIPGQGVPEAFF
TGTGCCAGCAGGATACCGGGACAGGGAGTCCCTGAAGCTTTCTTT
>TRBJ1-2|12|TRBV12-3/TRBV12-4|once|NA
CASSVIGQIYTF
TGTGCCAGCAGTGTGATCGGACAGATCTACACCTTC
>TRBJ2-1|14|TRBV10-2|NA|TRBD2
CASGLAGGRNEQFF
TGCGCCAGCGGACTAGCGGGGGGGCGAAATGAGCAGTTCTTC
>TRBJ1-3|15|TRBV25-1|few|TRBD1
CASSAGQGSGNTIYF
TGTGCCAGCAGTGCGGGACAGGGTTCTGGAAACACCATATATTTT
>TRBJ1-6|14|TRBV1|NA|NA
CTSSQDRVNSPLHF
TGCACCAGCAGCCAAGACAGGGTAAATTCACCCCTCCACTTT
>TRBJ2-1|16|TRBV9|NA|NA
CASSVAPGPTGHEQFF
TGTGCCAGCAGCGTAGCCCCTGGTCCGACAGGTCATGAGCAGTTCTTC
>TRBJ1-5|14|TRBV27|NA|NA
CASSAEGGNQPQHF
TGTGCCAGCAGCGCTGAGGGGGGCAATCAGCCCCAGCATTTT
>TRBJ1-2|13|TRBV5-6|NA|TRBD1
CASSLQGANGYTF
TGTGCCAGCAGCCTACAGGGGGCAAATGGCTACACCTTC
>TRBJ1-5|14|TRBV19|few|TRBD1
CASSTTGGNQPQHF
TGTGCCAGTAGTACAACAGGGGGGAATCAGCCCCAGCATTTT
>TRBJ2-2|15|TRBV2|NA|TRBD1
CASSKGQGRTGELFF
TGTGCCAGCAGTAAGGGACAGGGAAGGACCGGGGAGCTGTTTTTT
>TRBJ2-1|14|TRBV29-1|NA|NA
CSAPLTGLNNEQFF
TGCAGCGCTCCTCTGACGGGACTGAACAATGAGCAGTTCTTC
>TRBJ1-3|13|TRBV3-1/TRBV3-2|NA|NA
CASSQDLGNTIYF
TGTGCCAGCAGCCAAGATCTGGGAAACACCATATATTTT
>TRBJ2-3|16|TRBV27|NA|TRBD2
CASSGQRGSRTDTQYF
TGTGCCAGCAGTGGACAGCGGGGGAGCCGCACAGATACGCAGTATTTT
>TRBJ2-7|13|TRBV14|few|NA
CASSEQRGYEQYF
TGTGCCAGCAGCGAACAGAGGGGGTACGAGCAGTACTTC
>TRBJ2-7|16|TRBV11-2|once|NA
CASSLDPTGNSYEQYF
TGTGCCAGCAGCTTAGACCCGACAGGCAACTCCTACGAGCAGTACTTC
>TRBJ2-7|12|TRBV4-2|few|TRBD1
CASSPQGFEQYF
TGTGCCAGCAGCCCACAGGGGTTCGAGCAGTACTTC
>TRBJ1-4|15|TRBV5-1|once|TRBD1
CASSHRDSTNEKLFF
TGCGCCAGCAGCCACCGGGACAGCACTAATGAAAAACTGTTTTTT
>TRBJ1-5|15|TRBV28|NA|TRBD1
CASSNRGSENQPQHF
TGTGCCAGCAGCAACAGGGGGTCGGAAAATCAGCCCCAGCATTTT
>TRBJ1-1|14|TRBV29-1|NA|TRBD1
CSVYLTGTNTEAFF
TGCAGCGTTTACCTGACAGGGACGAACACTGAAGCTTTCTTT
>TRBJ1-1|15|TRBV4-1|NA|NA
CASSQAHWANTEAFF
TGCGCCAGCAGCCAAGCCCACTGGGCGAACACTGAAGCTTTCTTT
>TRBJ1-1|14|TRBV5-1|NA|NA
CASSFDWANTEAFF
TGCGCCAGCAGCTTTGATTGGGCGAACACTGAAGCTTTCTTT
>TRBJ1-2|14|TRBV7-9|NA|TRBD1
CASSLAGTGDGYTF
TGTGCCAGCAGCTTAGCCGGGACAGGGGATGGCTACACCTTC
>TRBJ2-7|13|TRBV30|NA|NA
CAWSVVQGKEQYF
TGTGCCTGGAGTGTCGTTCAGGGGAAGGAGCAGTACTTC
>TRBJ2-5|15|TRBV5-1|NA|TRBD1
CASSFGTASGETQYF
TGCGCCAGCAGCTTCGGGACAGCCTCCGGGGAGACCCAGTACTTC
>TRBJ2-5|14|TRBV30|NA|NA
CAWSVGGAVETQYF
TGTGCCTGGAGTGTAGGAGGGGCGGTGGAGACCCAGTACTTC
>TRBJ1-2|14|TRBV6-5|NA|TRBD1
CASSNLRTGRGYTF
TGTGCCAGCAGTAACCTAAGGACAGGGCGAGGCTACACCTTC
>TRBJ2-3|21|TRBV9|NA|TRBD2
CASSAGPVLGGGRRGTDTQYF
TGTGCCAGCAGCGCCGGGCCCGTGCTGGGCGGGGGGAGGCGGGGCACAGATACGCAGTATTTT
>TRBJ2-1|17|TRBV28|few|TRBD2
CASSEPTLAGPYNEQFF
TGTGCCAGCAGTGAACCGACCCTAGCGGGACCCTACAATGAGCAGTTCTTC
>TRBJ2-5|15|TRBV28|NA|TRBD1
CASSFPTGKEETQYF
TGTGCCAGCAGTTTTCCGACAGGGAAAGAAGAGACCCAGTACTTC
>TRBJ1-1|13|TRBV7-6|NA|TRBD1
CASSSTGTAKAFF
TGTGCCAGCAGCTCGACCGGGACAGCTAAAGCTTTCTTT
>TRBJ2-3|16|TRBV6-5|NA|NA
CASSYSSRASTDTQYF
TGTGCCAGCAGTTACTCGAGCAGGGCTAGCACAGATACGCAGTATTTT
>TRBJ1-2|17|TRBV4-1|NA|NA
CASSQQDFLGANYGYTF
TGCGCCAGCAGCCAACAGGATTTTTTGGGAGCTAACTATGGCTACACCTTC